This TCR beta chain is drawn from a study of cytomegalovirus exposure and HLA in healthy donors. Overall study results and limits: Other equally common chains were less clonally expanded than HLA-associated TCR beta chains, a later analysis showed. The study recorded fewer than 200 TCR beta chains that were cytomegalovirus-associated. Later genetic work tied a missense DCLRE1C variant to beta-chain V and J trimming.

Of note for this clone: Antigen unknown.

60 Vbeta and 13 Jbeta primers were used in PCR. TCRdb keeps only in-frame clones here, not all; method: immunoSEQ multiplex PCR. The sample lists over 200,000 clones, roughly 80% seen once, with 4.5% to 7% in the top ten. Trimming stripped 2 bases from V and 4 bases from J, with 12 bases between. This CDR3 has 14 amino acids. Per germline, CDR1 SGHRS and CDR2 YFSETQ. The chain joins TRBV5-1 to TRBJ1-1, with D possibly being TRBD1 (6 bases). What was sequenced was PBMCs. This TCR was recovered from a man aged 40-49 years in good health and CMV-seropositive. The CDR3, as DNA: TGCGCCAGCAGCTTCTCAGGGGTGAGCACTGAAGCTTTCTTT. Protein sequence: CASSFSGVSTEAFF.